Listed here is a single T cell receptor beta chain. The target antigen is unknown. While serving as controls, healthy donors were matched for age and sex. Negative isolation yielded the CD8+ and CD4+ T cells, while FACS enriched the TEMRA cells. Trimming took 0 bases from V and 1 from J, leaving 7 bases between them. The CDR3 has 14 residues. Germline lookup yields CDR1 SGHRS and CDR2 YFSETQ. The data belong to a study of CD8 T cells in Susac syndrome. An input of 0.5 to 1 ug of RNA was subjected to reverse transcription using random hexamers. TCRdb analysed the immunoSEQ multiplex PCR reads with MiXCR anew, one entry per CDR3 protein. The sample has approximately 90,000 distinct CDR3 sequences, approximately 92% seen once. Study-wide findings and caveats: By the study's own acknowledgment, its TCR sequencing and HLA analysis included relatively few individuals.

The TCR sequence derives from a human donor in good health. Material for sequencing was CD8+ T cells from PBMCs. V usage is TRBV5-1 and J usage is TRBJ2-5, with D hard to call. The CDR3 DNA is TGCGCCAGCAGCTTGGAATGGGGCCAAGAGACCCAGTACTTC. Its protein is CASSLEWGQETQYF. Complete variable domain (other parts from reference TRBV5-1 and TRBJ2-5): KAGVTQTPRYLIKTRGQQVTLSCSPISGHRSVSWYQQTPGQGLQFLFEYFSETQRNKGNFPGRFSGRQFSNSRSEMNVSTLELGDSALYLCASSLEWGQETQYFGPGTRLLVL.